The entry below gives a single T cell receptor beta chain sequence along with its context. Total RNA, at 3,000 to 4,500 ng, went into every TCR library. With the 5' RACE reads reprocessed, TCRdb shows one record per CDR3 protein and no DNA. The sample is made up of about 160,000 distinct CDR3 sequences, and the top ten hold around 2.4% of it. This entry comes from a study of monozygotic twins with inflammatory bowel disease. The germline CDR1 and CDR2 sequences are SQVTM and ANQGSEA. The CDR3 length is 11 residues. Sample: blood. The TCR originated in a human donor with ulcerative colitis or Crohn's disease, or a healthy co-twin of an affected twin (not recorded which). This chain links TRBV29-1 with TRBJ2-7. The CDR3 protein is CSVEDPYEQYF.